This T cell receptor (beta chain) was recorded in a study of follicular helper T cells after annual influenza vaccination. Study context: Some donors were sampled over the 2013-2014, 2014-2015 and 2015-2016 vaccinations.

The assay was immunoSEQ multiplex PCR, and TCRdb's table has in-frame clones only and misses some. There are 6,000 to 7,500 clones in the sample; 80% to 90% occur only once, and approximately 0.6% lies in the top ten. V shed 6 bases and J shed 7 bases, with 19 bases lying between them. The CDR3 runs 15 residues. CDR1 MNHNS and CDR2 SASEGT come from the germline V gene. Described time point: 2015-2016 season, 7 days after influenza vaccination. Adults were given seasonal inactivated influenza vaccine, and blood CD4 subsets were sorted before and after vaccination. Donors with HIV/AIDS, active malignancy, immunomodulators or active illness were excluded. This clone was found once. Its antigen remains unknown. Notes on the study in general: Recurrent ICOS+CD38+ cTfh clonotypes included tetramer and AIM influenza-specific ones.

Specimen: CXCR5- memory CD4+ T cells sorted from blood, collected 7 days after influenza vaccination. The chain employs TRBV6-1 and TRBJ1-5; the D gene is possibly TRBD1 (5 bases). The sequence derives from an adult who received the influenza vaccine. In DNA form, the CDR3 reads TGTGCCAGCAGGGGGTATGGGGGACTGGGGCAGCCCCAGCATTTT. Protein product: CASRGYGGLGQPQHF.